The next 19 T cell receptor beta chains were all read from a single sample in a study of cytomegalovirus exposure and HLA in healthy donors. The PCR employed 60 Vbeta primers together with 13 Jbeta primers. TCRdb keeps only in-frame clones here, not all; method: immunoSEQ multiplex PCR. The sample has more than 100,000 clones, 82% seen once. Specimen: PBMCs. The receptors were sampled from a woman between 45 and 60 years old in good health and CMV-seropositive.

The chain employs TRBV5-8 and TRBJ2-2; no clear D gene. The CDR3 extends over 10 amino acids. V was pared by 9 bases and J by 7 bases, with 7 bases between. The V gene's germline CDR1 is SGHTS and CDR2 YDEGEE. In DNA form, the CDR3 reads TGTGCCACCCCCGTCGGGGAGCTGTTTTTT. Amino acids: CATPVGELFF.

The J gene is TRBJ1-5, the V gene TRBV30; weak D call: TRBD1 (5 bases). Germline V gives CDR1 GTSNPN, CDR2 SVGIG (reference sequence). The CDR3 is 13 amino acids. V lost 3 bases and J lost 0, with 6 bases in between. The CDR3 DNA sequence: TGTGCCTGGAGCAGGGATAGCAATCAGCCCCAGCATTTT. It encodes CAWSRDSNQPQHF. The whole variable domain, remainder taken from reference TRBV30 and TRBJ1-5, is SQTIHQWPATLVQPVGSPLSLECTVEGTSNPNLYWYRQAAGRGLQLLFYSVGIGQISSEVPQNLSASRPQDRQFILSSKKLLLSDSGFYLCAWSRDSNQPQHFGDGTRLSIL.

In the case of this clone: A junction boundary mismatches the germline segment, possibly from a read error. The CDR3 spells CASSASRGIQNF. CDR3 in DNA: TGTGCCAGCAGTGCTAGCCGGGGAATCCAGAACTTC. The chain is built from TRBV6-1 and TRBJ2-5; TRBD2 is a possible D gene (5 bases). CDR3 length equals 12 residues. CDR1 and CDR2 from the germline V gene are MNHNS and SASEGT.

This sequence joins TRBV5-5 and TRBJ2-7, with 8 nucleotides matching TRBD1. The V gene end was trimmed by 0 bases and the J gene end by 8 bases; junction bases not matched to a gene: 7. The CDR3 is 14 amino acids. Germline-derived CDR1 and CDR2 are SGHKS and YYEKEE (reference sequence). The CDR3 region has the DNA TGTGCCAGCAGCTTGGACAGGGGGGATAGTCAGCAGTACTTC. This encodes CASSLDRGDSQQYF.

This chain joins TRBV4-2 and TRBJ2-2; a possible D gene is TRBD2 (6 bases). This CDR3 spans 15 amino acids. CDR1 LGHNA and CDR2 YNFKEQ come from the germline V gene. The ends were cut back, 4 bases at V and 5 bases at J, with 14 bases in the middle. As DNA, the CDR3 is TGTGCCAGCAGCCTGGGGGGAGTTCGGACCGGGGAGCTGTTTTTT. This translates into CASSLGGVRTGELFF.

In this sample, this clone turned up a few times. CDR3 sequence: CASSLGYREYEQFF. As DNA, the CDR3 is TGTGCCAGCAGCTTAGGATACAGGGAGTATGAGCAGTTCTTC. This rearrangement joins TRBV7-3 to TRBJ2-1; TRBD1 might be the D (6 bases). V gave up 2 bases and J gave up 8 bases, with 13 bases separating them. Per the germline V gene, CDR1 is SGHTA and CDR2 is FQGTGA. CDR3 size: 14 residues.

The table lists this clone with a few counts. The V and J genes are TRBV7-8 and TRBJ2-5; 10 nucleotides agree with TRBD2. Per the germline V gene, CDR1 is SGHVS and CDR2 is FQNEAQ. The J segment lost 3 bases and the V segment lost 3 bases, leaving 7 bases of the junction unmatched. This CDR3 spans 16 amino acids. The CDR3 DNA sequence: TGTGCCAGCAGCTTCTCTAGCGGGGGATGGGAAGAGACCCAGTACTTC. It is translated as CASSFSSGGWEETQYF. Combining the CDR3 with reference TRBV7-8 and TRBJ2-5 gives the whole variable domain GAGVSQSPRYKVAKRGQDVALRCDPISGHVSLFWYQQALGQGPEFLTYFQNEAQLDKSGLPSDRFFAERPEGSVSTLKIQRTQQEDSAVYLCASSFSSGGWEETQYFGPGTRLLVL.

The rearrangement uses TRBV30 and TRBJ2-1, with 10 bases fitting TRBD1. Germline V gene sequence: CDR1 GTSNPN, CDR2 SVGIG (reference sequence). V gave up 5 bases and J gave up 5 bases; unmatched junction bases: 6. CDR3 length equals 14 residues. The CDR3 sequence is CAWGTGQGDNEQFF. The CDR3 DNA sequence: TGTGCCTGGGGGACAGGACAGGGGGACAATGAGCAGTTCTTC.

This clone is a singleton in its sample. V and J are TRBV2 and TRBJ2-1; the match to TRBD2 covers 7 bases. The CDR3 contains 15 residues. Germline CDR1 SNHLY, CDR2 FYNNEI. With 1 base clipped from V and 3 bases from J, the junction kept 3 bases outside the gene matches. CDR3 DNA sequence: TGTGCCAGCAGTGAAGGTCCTAGCGGCTACAATGAGCAGTTCTTC. Translation gives CASSEGPSGYNEQFF. The full variable domain, rest sourced from reference TRBV2 and TRBJ2-1, is EPEVTQTPSHQVTQMGQEVILRCVPISNHLYFYWYRQILGQKVEFLVSFYNNEISEKSEIFDDQFSVERPDGSNFTLKIRSTKLEDSAMYFCASSEGPSGYNEQFFGPGTRLTVL.

This clone was seen more than once but under ten times. Here the CDR3 DNA reads TGTGCCAGTAGTATAGAGGGAGTACATACGCAGTATTTT. It yields the protein CASSIEGVHTQYF. V usage is TRBV19 and J usage is TRBJ2-3, with D possibly TRBD2 on 5 matching bases. Germline-derived CDR1 and CDR2 are LNHDA and SQIVND (reference sequence). CDR3 length: 13 residues. The V gene lost 0 bases and the J gene lost 7 bases, with 8 bases spanning the gap.

The chain has TRBV2 and TRBJ1-2; D not certain. Germline loops: CDR1 SNHLY, CDR2 FYNNEI. The CDR3 is 13 residues long. Trimming pared 6 bases from V and 2 bases from J, leaving 10 bases between. For the CDR3, the DNA is TGTGCCAGCAGGACGAGGCAGAACTATGGCTACACCTTC. It specifies CASRTRQNYGYTF.

V and J are TRBV27 and TRBJ1-2; 7 bases are shared with TRBD1. The junction had 15 bases not matched to a gene; V was cut back by 3 bases and J by 8 bases. The length of the CDR3 is 16 residues. Per germline, CDR1 MNHEY and CDR2 SMNVEV (reference sequence). In DNA form, the CDR3 reads TGTGCCAGCAGTTTTTCGCCTCGGACAGGCTTGTGGGGCTACACCTTC. It codes for CASSFSPRTGLWGYTF.

V usage is TRBV5-4 and J usage is TRBJ1-3; no reliable D call. Germline loops: CDR1 SGHNT, CDR2 YYREEE (reference sequence). Trimming stripped 2 bases from V and 0 bases from J, with 6 bases between. The CDR3 covers 14 residues. The CDR3 DNA reads TGTGCCAGCAGCTTTTCTAGCTCTGGAAACACCATATATTTT. Protein: CASSFSSSGNTIYF.

The chain has TRBV10-3 and TRBJ2-7, with 7 nucleotides matching TRBD2. The CDR3 spans 12 residues. The germline gives CDR1 ENHRY, CDR2 SYGVKD. V lost 8 bases, J lost 5 bases, and 6 bases stayed unmatched. CDR3 protein: CAISMGGDEQYF. The DNA of the CDR3 is TGTGCCATCTCCATGGGAGGGGACGAGCAGTACTTC.

The chain carries TRBV18 and TRBJ2-1; TRBD2 matches 15 bases. The CDR3 loop spans 18 amino acids. Per germline, CDR1 KGHSH and CDR2 LQKENI. Trimming cost V 3 bases and J 0 bases; bases outside gene matches: 3. CDR3 coding DNA: TGTGCCAGCTCACCGGGACTAGCGGGGGGTCCCTCCTACAATGAGCAGTTCTTC. Protein: CASSPGLAGGPSYNEQFF.

Details on this clone: The identical CDR3 is also encoded by other nucleotide sequences in the sample. V usage is TRBV6-5 and J usage is TRBJ2-7; the D is unclear. This CDR3 is built from 12 residues. Trimming cost V 5 bases and J 4 bases, with 9 bases left between them. Germline loops: CDR1 MNHEY, CDR2 SVGAGI. This CDR3 is CASSPRGYEQYF. CDR3 coding DNA: TGTGCCAGCAGTCCCCGAGGTTACGAGCAGTACTTC.

The chain recombines TRBV12-5 with TRBJ2-3, with 7 bases identical to TRBD2. The CDR3 loop spans 16 amino acids. The germline CDR1 and CDR2 sequences are LGHNT and FRNRAP. V lost 5 bases and J lost 8; bases outside the gene matches: 16. CDR3 sequence reads: CASGPEVAGEIGTQYF. DNA of the CDR3: TGTGCTAGTGGTCCAGAAGTTGCGGGAGAGATCGGTACGCAGTATTTT.

The chain links TRBV5-8 to TRBJ2-5; 7 bases match TRBD1. In germline, CDR1 is SGHTS, CDR2 YDEGEE. V lost 0 bases, J lost 5 bases, and 13 bases stayed unmatched. CDR3 length: 17 residues. CDR3 sequence (DNA): TGTGCCAGCAGCTTGGATAACCACAGGGGCAATTCGGAGACCCAGTACTTC. Protein sequence: CASSLDNHRGNSETQYF.

This rearrangement joins TRBV4-1 to TRBJ2-1, with 13 bases matching TRBD2. The CDR3 spans 17 residues. After removal of 3 bases from V and 10 bases from J, the junction contained 12 bases not matched to a gene. Looked up from germline, CDR1 is MGHRA and CDR2 is YSYEKL. The CDR3 sequence is CASSHGLAGVNTKEQFF. In DNA, the CDR3 is TGCGCCAGCAGCCATGGACTAGCGGGAGTCAATACAAAAGAGCAGTTCTTC.